This is a list of T cell receptor beta chains from one sample in a study of blood T cell repertoires in COVID-19. TCRdb's table, derived via immunoSEQ multiplex PCR, lists solely in-frame clones and lacks some. Of 200,000 to 250,000 clones in the sample, 85% to 90% are singletons; the top ten hold 2% to 3%. Specimen: peripheral blood. Every receptor here comes from a man aged 30 to 39 with COVID-19, enrolled during active disease. Both conserved end residues are part of each CDR3. D genes are given only for firm matches. Clone size, where shown, is once, few, many, or a class for clones that have expanded.

CDR3,DNA,D,J,size,V
CATSDFPGTGDYEQYF,TGTGCCACCAGTGATTTCCCCGGGACAGGGGACTACGAGCAGTACTTC,TRBD1,TRBJ2-7,-,TRBV24-1
CATSRPGTANNEQFF,TGTGCCACCAGTCGACCCGGGACAGCAAACAATGAGCAGTTCTTC,TRBD1,TRBJ2-1,-,TRBV24-1
CASSLEAAGPNQPQHF,TGTGCCAGCAGCTTAGAGGCGGCAGGGCCTAATCAGCCCCAGCATTTT,-,TRBJ1-5,-,TRBV7-8
CASSLRGGDSYEQYF,TGTGCCAGCAGCTTACGAGGGGGGGACTCCTACGAGCAGTACTTC,-,TRBJ2-7,once,TRBV11-3
CASSERGQGTKEKLFF,TGTGCCAGCAGTGAGAGGGGACAGGGCACTAAGGAAAAACTGTTTTTT,TRBD1,TRBJ1-4,once,TRBV25-1
CASSLSEARGYTF,TGTGCCAGCAGTTTATCTGAAGCTCGGGGCTACACCTTC,-,TRBJ1-2,-,TRBV28
CASSDRRGAYNEQFF,TGTGCCAGCAGTGATAGACGGGGAGCCTACAATGAGCAGTTCTTC,-,TRBJ2-1,-,TRBV2
CASSPHTGNEQYF,TGTGCCAGCAGTCCACATACAGGGAACGAGCAGTACTTC,-,TRBJ2-7,-,TRBV12-3/TRBV12-4
CSVDVGRDYGYTF,TGCAGCGTTGATGTGGGCAGAGACTATGGCTACACCTTC,-,TRBJ1-2,-,TRBV29-1
CASSPSGWGDEKLFF,TGTGCCAGCAGTCCCTCAGGGTGGGGGGATGAAAAACTGTTTTTT,-,TRBJ1-4,-,TRBV28
CASSSVLGDEQFF,TGTGCCAGCAGCTCAGTTTTAGGGGATGAGCAGTTCTTC,-,TRBJ2-1,-,TRBV7-3
CASSMNSYNEQFF,TGTGCCAGTAGTATGAACAGTTACAATGAGCAGTTCTTC,-,TRBJ2-1,-,TRBV19
CASSSGQGYGYTF,TGTGCCAGCAGCTCGGGACAGGGGTATGGCTACACCTTC,TRBD1,TRBJ1-2,-,TRBV7-3
CASRTTGELFF,TGTGCCAGCAGAACTACCGGGGAGCTGTTTTTT,-,TRBJ2-2,-,TRBV12-3/TRBV12-4
CATARSSGNTIYF,TGTGCTACAGCTCGAAGCTCTGGAAACACCATATATTTT,-,TRBJ1-3,-,TRBV4-2
CASSQRGQGRDTEAFF,TGCGCCAGCAGCCAGCGCGGACAGGGGAGGGACACTGAAGCTTTCTTT,TRBD1,TRBJ1-1,-,TRBV4-1
CASSSIGTGTDTQYF,TGTGCCAGCAGCTCAATCGGGACAGGGACAGATACGCAGTATTTT,TRBD1,TRBJ2-3,-,TRBV14
CASSSRDRGLAKNIQYF,TGTGCCAGCAGCTCGAGGGACAGGGGACTAGCCAAAAACATTCAGTACTTC,TRBD1,TRBJ2-4,-,TRBV7-3
CASTFITGVYEQYF,TGTGCCAGCACCTTTATCACAGGGGTATACGAGCAGTACTTC,TRBD1,TRBJ2-7,-,TRBV2
CASSESGQANYGYTF,TGTGCCAGCAGTGAATCTGGACAGGCTAACTATGGCTACACCTTC,TRBD1,TRBJ1-2,few,TRBV2
CASSLGAGWNQPQHF,TGTGCCAGCAGCTTAGGGGCAGGTTGGAATCAGCCCCAGCATTTT,-,TRBJ1-5,-,TRBV7-2
CSVFLVGVLTNEQFF,TGCAGCGTTTTCCTCGTCGGGGTACTAACCAATGAGCAGTTCTTC,-,TRBJ2-1,-,TRBV29-1
CASSYSSVKYGYTF,TGTGCCAGCAGTTACTCGAGTGTTAAGTATGGCTACACCTTC,-,TRBJ1-2,-,TRBV6-6
CASSRTGASGELFF,TGTGCCAGCAGTCGTACAGGGGCAAGCGGGGAGCTGTTTTTT,TRBD1,TRBJ2-2,-,TRBV6-2/TRBV6-3
CATWDRDTYEQYF,TGTGCCACGTGGGACAGGGATACCTACGAGCAGTACTTC,TRBD1,TRBJ2-7,-,TRBV15